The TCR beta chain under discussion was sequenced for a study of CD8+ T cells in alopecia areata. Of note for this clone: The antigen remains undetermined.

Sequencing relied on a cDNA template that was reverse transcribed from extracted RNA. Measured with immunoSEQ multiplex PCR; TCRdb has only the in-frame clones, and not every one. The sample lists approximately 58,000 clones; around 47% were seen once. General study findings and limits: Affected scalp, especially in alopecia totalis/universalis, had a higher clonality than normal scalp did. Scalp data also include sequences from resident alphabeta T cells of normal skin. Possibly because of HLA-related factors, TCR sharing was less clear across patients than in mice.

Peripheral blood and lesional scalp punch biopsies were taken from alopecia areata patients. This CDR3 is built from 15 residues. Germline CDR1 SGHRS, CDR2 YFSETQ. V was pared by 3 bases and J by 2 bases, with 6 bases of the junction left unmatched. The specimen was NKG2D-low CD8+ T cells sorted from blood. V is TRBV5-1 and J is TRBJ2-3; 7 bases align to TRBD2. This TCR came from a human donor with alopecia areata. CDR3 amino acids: CASSWDGDYTDTQYF. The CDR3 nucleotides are TGCGCCAGCAGCTGGGACGGGGACTACACAGATACGCAGTATTTT. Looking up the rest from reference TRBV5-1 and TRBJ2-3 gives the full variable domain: KAGVTQTPRYLIKTRGQQVTLSCSPISGHRSVSWYQQTPGQGLQFLFEYFSETQRNKGNFPGRFSGRQFSNSRSEMNVSTLELGDSALYLCASSWDGDYTDTQYFGPGTRLTVL.